Detailed here is one TCR beta chain. Its target antigen remains unknown. Nothing much larger sits one base from this clone, and base qualities are not available. To be included, a participant needed at least one PBMC sample from before ART initiation plus at least two post-ART samples. Every participant with HIV received treatment in the United States of America. Before DNA extraction, cryopreserved samples containing 1-10 million PBMC were thawed and washed. At the time of the earliest PBMC sample, participants with HIV were aged between about 23 and 54 years. Per participant, PBMC samples came from 1-4 timepoints prior to ART initiation and 2-8 timepoints following ART initiation, for a median of 7 samples. Serial HIV viral load, CD4+ T-cell count, ART history and demographic data were obtained for every participant. A Qiagen kit on a QIAcube was used to extract genomic DNA from unsorted PBMC, with samples processed in batches of 12.

Reading from cysteine to phenylalanine, the CDR3 counts 14 amino acids. Only the CDR3 region is kept as DNA, spanning 42 bases read in frame from base 1. V is cut by 7 bases and J by 4 bases, and the space between the germline ends is 14 bases. Based on the germline V gene (reference sequence), the CDR1 and CDR2 sequences are LNHDA and SQIVND. This entry is derived from a study of long-term antiretroviral therapy in people with HIV (dated by TCRdb to 2022 to 2024). Background on the whole study: Collection of the earliest samples took place about a decade ahead of the 2015 WHO recommendation for immediate ART, at a time when ART was typically delayed until CD4 counts fell. A retrospective serial study tested whether ART initiation and durable HIV suppression were associated with changes in peripheral blood TRB repertoire composition and diversity. From 30 adults with confirmed HIV infection, the cohort provided 192 cryopreserved PBMC samples, gathered serially across a mean of around 6 years (range 1-12). Among the roughly 30 participants with HIV, ten to eleven were female. No cross-contamination during QIAcube processing turned up in test extractions that ran a monoclonal T-cell line alongside more than 30 polyclonal samples. Paper-wide results and their limitations: Starting ART was linked to a significant rise in TRB diversity, yet even after long-term ART the diversity remained significantly lower than in transplant donor controls. Owing to limited PBMC availability, only the TCR beta chain was sequenced, without alpha chain pairing. Unsorted PBMC were profiled instead of sorted CD4+ and CD8+ T cells because pre-ART samples had limited cell numbers. Inferences about post-ART repertoire changes are limited because no data were available on ART adherence, viral resistance or therapy changes. CDR3 length ranges in HIV repertoires were narrower than in controls, and network structure suggested an antigen-experienced repertoire with only a slight naive shift after ART. The repertoire was dominated across all time points by expanded TRB clones identified before ART initiation, although this dominance was seen to fluctuate and to decrease in many PLHIV after ART. The samples span the years 2004 to 2017, and the ART regimens used at that time may not be as effective as current regimens.

The immunoSEQ hsTCRB v3.0 assay was used at survey level resolution to sequence the TRB variable region. TRB sequencing targeted a depth of about 35,000-50,000 T-cell genomes per sample. An Illumina MiSeq with a v3 150-cycle kit was used to sequence the pooled TRB libraries. The source study handled its data this way. Repertoire analysis was run in R within a reproducible Nextflow workflow that covered QC, data transformation and analysis. LymphoSeq2, an R package for exploring AIRR-Seq data, was used to implement custom analyses. A few samples yielding fewer than 5000 total TRB sequences were excluded, leaving around 200 analyzed HIV repertoires. Of the roughly 190 retained HIV repertoires, approximately 57 were collected before and 120 to 130 after ART initiation. Repertoires were downsampled to 5000 TRB nucleotide sequences, with summary statistics averaged over 100 downsampling iterations. The analysis kept only TRB sequences whose CDR3 regions were at least seven amino acids long. Diversity was measured with a Shannon entropy-derived clonality score and the Gini coefficient. In the repertoire networks, any two of the top 5000 CDR3 amino acid sequences were linked whenever the two sequences differed by an edit distance of one. Antigen specificity groups and MHC restriction were predicted for TRB CDR3 amino acid sequences with GLIPH2. To flag known CMV, EBV, HIV or tissue antigen associations, CDR3 amino acid sequences were matched against VDJdb and McPAS-TCR. Pre-ART, post-ART and control groups were compared with Wilcoxon signed-rank tests and Holm-Bonferroni correction. TCRdb limited this immuneACCESS table to in-frame rearrangements with V and J called. A share of clones is missing; checked studies link under half to unresolved V genes, and the rest is unexplained. V, J and clone size are those of that table, while D and trimming were read from the DNA. The table for this sample lists some 48,000 clones; about 80% of them were counted only once. Of the sample, under 3.5% falls within the top ten clones.

The clonotype was recovered from a woman between 18 and 30 years old with HIV. The chain couples TRBV19 to TRBJ1-5, with TRBD1 tentatively as D gene (5 bases match). The sequencing used unsorted PBMCs, collected 0.8 years after starting antiretroviral therapy. The CDR3 has the sequence CASNRGGTNQPQHF. Read as DNA, the sequence is TGTGCCAGTAACCGTGGGGGGACTAATCAGCCCCAGCATTTT.